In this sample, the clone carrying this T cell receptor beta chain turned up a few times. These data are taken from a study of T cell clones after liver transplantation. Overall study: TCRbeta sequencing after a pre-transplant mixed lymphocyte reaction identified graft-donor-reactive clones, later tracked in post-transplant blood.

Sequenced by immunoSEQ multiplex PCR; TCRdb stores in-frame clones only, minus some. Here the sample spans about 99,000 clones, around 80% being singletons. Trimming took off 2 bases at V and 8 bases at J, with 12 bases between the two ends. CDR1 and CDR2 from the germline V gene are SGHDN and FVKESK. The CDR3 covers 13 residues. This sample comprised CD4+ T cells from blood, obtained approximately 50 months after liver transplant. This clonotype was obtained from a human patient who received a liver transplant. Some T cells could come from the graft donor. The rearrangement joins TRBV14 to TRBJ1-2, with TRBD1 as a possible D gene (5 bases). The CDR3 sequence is CASSQQGFRGYTF. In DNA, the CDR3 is TGTGCCAGCAGCCAACAGGGTTTCAGGGGCTACACCTTC. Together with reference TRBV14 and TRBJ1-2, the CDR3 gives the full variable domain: EAGVTQFPSHSVIEKGQTVTLRCDPISGHDNLYWYRRVMGKEIKFLLHFVKESKQDESGMPNNRFLAERTGGTYSTLKVQPAELEDSGVYFCASSQQGFRGYTFGSGTRLTVV.